This TCR beta chain was identified in a study of control samples from healthy donors and cancer patients (dated by TCRdb to 2018 to 2021). The germline V gene supplies CDR1 SGHAT and CDR2 FQNNGV. Reading from cysteine to phenylalanine, the CDR3 counts 14 amino acids. The DNA shown is the 42-base CDR3, in frame from base 1. Unmatched junction bases come to 4, with V trimmed by 1 base and J by 5 bases. Points on this clone: The target of this receptor is not known. No qualities accompany the bases; no much larger clone lies one base away.

The library was made by the immunoSEQ multiplex PCR assay. TCRdb's version of the immuneACCESS table is confined to in-frame rearrangements and falls short of the full clone set. An unresolved V gene accounts for under half of the shortfall where checked; the remainder is of unknown origin. The sample table contains some 97,000 clones; only one count was recorded for about 90% of them. The ten largest clones take up 15% to 20% of the sample. The source material was blood. The chain couples TRBV11-2 to TRBJ2-5, with 7 bases in between that match TRBD2. This clonotype originated in a woman between 45 and 65 years old in good health. The CDR3 region has the sequence CASSLASGMETQYF. The nucleotide sequence is given as TGTGCCAGCAGCTTAGCCAGCGGGATGGAGACCCAGTACTTC.